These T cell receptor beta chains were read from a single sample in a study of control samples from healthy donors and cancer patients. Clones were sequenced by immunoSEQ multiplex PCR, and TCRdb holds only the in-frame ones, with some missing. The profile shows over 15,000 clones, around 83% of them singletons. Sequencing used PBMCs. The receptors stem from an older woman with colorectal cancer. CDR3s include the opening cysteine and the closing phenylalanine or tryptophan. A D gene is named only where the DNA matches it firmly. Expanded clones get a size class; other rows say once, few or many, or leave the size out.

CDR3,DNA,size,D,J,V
CASSYPGTGGQTQYF,TGTGCCAGCAGTTACCCAGGGACAGGGGGCCAGACCCAGTACTTC,.,TRBD1,TRBJ2-5,TRBV6-2/TRBV6-3
CASSADYPYEQYF,TGTGCCAGCAGCGCGGACTATCCCTACGAGCAGTACTTC,once,.,TRBJ2-7,TRBV5-4
CASSLTGAFTDTQYF,TGTGCCAGCAGCCTCACAGGGGCCTTCACAGATACGCAGTATTTT,few,TRBD1,TRBJ2-3,TRBV13
CAWSAGGNSPLHF,TGTGCCTGGAGTGCAGGGGGGAATTCACCCCTCCACTTT,.,TRBD1,TRBJ1-6,TRBV30
CASSPWGYNQPQHF,TGTGCCAGCAGCCCCTGGGGGTACAATCAGCCCCAGCATTTT,once,.,TRBJ1-5,TRBV5-6
CAWTGTVSGNTIYF,TGTGCCTGGACCGGGACAGTATCAGGAAACACCATATATTTT,.,TRBD1,TRBJ1-3,TRBV30
CAISDSAPYGYTF,TGTGCCATCAGTGATAGCGCACCCTATGGCTACACCTTC,once,.,TRBJ1-2,TRBV10-3
CASSLQYEAFF,TGTGCCAGCAGTCTCCAATACGAAGCTTTCTTT,.,.,TRBJ1-1,TRBV6-2/TRBV6-3
CASSLPDFKETQYF,TGTGCCAGCAGCCTCCCGGACTTTAAAGAGACCCAGTACTTC,.,.,TRBJ2-5,TRBV14
CASSDLSYNSPLHF,TGCGCCAGCAGTGATCTCTCCTATAATTCACCCCTCCACTTT,.,.,TRBJ1-6,TRBV10-2
CASSISGASYNEQFF,TGTGCCAGCAGCATTAGCGGAGCCTCCTACAATGAGCAGTTCTTC,.,.,TRBJ2-1,TRBV5-8
CASSPGPDFDLHF,TGTGCCAGCAGCCCGGGACCGGATTTTGATTTGCATTTT,once,.,TRBJ2-3,TRBV5-6
CASGLDPGSGEQYF,TGTGCCAGCGGCCTCGACCCTGGCTCGGGCGAGCAGTACTTC,.,.,TRBJ2-7,TRBV9
CASSVGLRGGRSSYEQYF,TGTGCCAGCAGCGTAGGCCTGCGTGGAGGGAGGAGCTCCTACGAGCAGTACTTC,.,.,TRBJ2-7,TRBV9
CASSQDSPGEVAGEGSYEQYF,TGCGCCAGCAGCCAAGATAGTCCAGGGGAGGTAGCGGGAGAAGGGTCCTACGAGCAGTACTTC,.,TRBD2,TRBJ2-7,TRBV4-1
CASSPRDTNEKLFF,TGTGCCAGCTCACCCCGGGACACGAATGAAAAACTGTTTTTT,once,.,TRBJ1-4,TRBV18
CASSLGQIATNEKLFF,TGCGCCAGCAGCTTGGGACAGATTGCAACTAATGAAAAACTGTTTTTT,.,.,TRBJ1-4,TRBV5-1
CASSQRGRSSGRAKDTQYF,TGCGCCAGCAGCCAACGGGGACGGTCCAGCGGGAGGGCCAAAGATACGCAGTATTTT,.,TRBD2,TRBJ2-3,TRBV4-1
CASSQSSLAGQETQYF,TGTGCCAGCAGCCAAAGTTCGCTAGCGGGGCAAGAGACCCAGTACTTC,.,TRBD2,TRBJ2-5,TRBV4-2
CASSFPLAGGGYQETQYF,TGTGCCAGCAGCTTCCCCCTAGCGGGGGGCGGGTACCAAGAGACCCAGTACTTC,.,TRBD2,TRBJ2-5,TRBV7-2
CASSPLQETQYF,TGTGCCAGCTCACCACTGCAAGAGACCCAGTACTTC,.,.,TRBJ2-5,TRBV18
CATSGQNTGELFF,TGTGCCACCAGCGGACAGAACACCGGGGAGCTGTTTTTT,.,.,TRBJ2-2,TRBV24-1
CASSLAPGVLQYF,TGTGCCAGCAGCTTAGCCCCCGGGGTTTTACAGTACTTC,.,.,TRBJ2-7,TRBV7-8
CASSQVRQSAEAFF,TGTGCCAGCAGCCAAGTAAGACAGTCGGCTGAAGCTTTCTTT,.,.,TRBJ1-1,TRBV4-2
CASSPYMGSGNTIYF,TGTGCCAGCAGCCCCTATATGGGTTCTGGAAACACCATATATTTT,.,.,TRBJ1-3,TRBV9
CASSPSGRVYNEQFF,TGTGCCAGCAGCCCTAGCGGGAGGGTCTACAATGAGCAGTTCTTC,.,TRBD2,TRBJ2-1,TRBV2
CASRRPGIGTEAFF,TGTGCCAGCAGGAGGCCGGGAATAGGCACTGAAGCTTTCTTT,.,.,TRBJ1-1,TRBV6-6
CASRPKGAGELFF,TGTGCCAGCAGACCCAAGGGCGCCGGGGAGCTGTTTTTT,.,.,TRBJ2-2,TRBV3-1/TRBV3-2
CASSINPTQGPYTEAFF,TGTGCCAGCAGTATCAATCCCACCCAGGGGCCGTACACTGAAGCTTTCTTT,.,.,TRBJ1-1,TRBV27
CATGQDTQYF,TGTGCCACGGGGCAAGATACGCAGTATTTT,.,.,TRBJ2-3,TRBV24-1
CASSPNPGQAEAFF,TGCGCCAGCAGCCCTAACCCGGGGCAGGCTGAAGCTTTCTTT,.,.,TRBJ1-1,TRBV5-1
CASSLTGLAGEGTDTQYF,TGTGCCAGCAGTCTGACGGGACTAGCGGGAGAGGGGACAGATACGCAGTATTTT,once,TRBD2,TRBJ2-3,TRBV11-2
CASSTQGYANYGYTF,TGTGCCAGCAGCACTCAGGGGTATGCTAACTATGGCTACACCTTC,.,.,TRBJ1-2,TRBV9
CASSLSPSTDYEQYF,TGTGCCAGCAGTTTATCCCCCTCGACAGACTACGAGCAGTACTTC,.,.,TRBJ2-7,TRBV27
CASSPGGRGRETQYF,TGTGCCAGCTCCCCGGGGGGCAGGGGACGGGAGACCCAGTACTTC,.,.,TRBJ2-5,TRBV11-3
CAISEGAEQYF,TGTGCCATCAGTGAAGGGGCCGAGCAGTACTTC,.,.,TRBJ2-7,TRBV10-3
CASSGGDRASNEQFF,TGTGCCAGCAGCGGGGGGGACAGGGCAAGCAATGAGCAGTTCTTC,.,TRBD1,TRBJ2-1,TRBV7-2
CASSEMGGMQPQHF,TGCGCCAGCAGTGAGATGGGGGGTATGCAGCCCCAGCATTTT,.,.,TRBJ1-5,TRBV10-2
CASSLGSWWKRGNYEQYF,TGTGCCAGCAGCTTAGGGAGTTGGTGGAAGCGGGGAAATTACGAGCAGTACTTC,.,TRBD2,TRBJ2-7,TRBV11-3
CASRHITSDEQFF,TGTGCCAGTAGGCACATTACTAGCGATGAGCAGTTCTTC,.,TRBD2,TRBJ2-1,TRBV19
CASRKTARGANVLTF,TGTGCCAGTAGGAAGACGGCGCGCGGGGCCAACGTCCTGACTTTC,once,.,TRBJ2-6,TRBV19
CASSPRSESYEQYF,TGTGCCAGCAGCCCAAGGAGCGAGTCGTACGAGCAGTACTTC,.,.,TRBJ2-7,TRBV7-9
CASSLSGDYGYTF,TGCGCCAGCAGCTTATCGGGGGACTATGGCTACACCTTC,.,.,TRBJ1-2,TRBV5-1
CASSRWTGANWGYTF,TGTGCCAGCAGCCGATGGACAGGGGCCAATTGGGGCTACACCTTC,.,TRBD1,TRBJ1-2,TRBV27
CASSSTRQAALSSGANVLTF,TGCGCCAGCAGCTCCACCCGACAGGCGGCATTGAGCTCTGGGGCCAACGTCCTGACTTTC,.,.,TRBJ2-6,TRBV5-1
CASTRSRDRDSKNIQYF,TGTGCCAGCACGCGATCCCGGGACAGGGATTCCAAAAACATTCAGTACTTC,.,TRBD1,TRBJ2-4,TRBV2
CASGLGTGGSTDTQYF,TGTGCTAGTGGTTTAGGGACAGGGGGCTCCACAGATACGCAGTATTTT,.,TRBD1,TRBJ2-3,TRBV12-5